This entry lists 18 T cell receptor beta chains sequenced from one sample in a study of graft-versus-host responses after intestinal transplantation. The method was immunoSEQ multiplex PCR; TCRdb's version includes in-frame clones alone and lacks a portion of them. The data show approximately 14,000 clones, 25% to 35% seen once. The sample was alloreactive CD4+ T cells from a mixed lymphocyte reaction culture, taken before intestinal transplant. Regarding subset: CFSE-low proliferating T cells sorted from roughly six-day pre-transplant mixed lymphocyte reaction (GvH or HvG direction). All receptors come from a human patient who received an intestinal transplant.

The gene calls are TRBV28 and TRBJ1-2; 7 bases agree with TRBD1. V shed 2 bases, J shed 3 bases, and the junction held 0 bases outside the gene matches. The CDR3 loop spans 13 amino acids. CDR1 and CDR2 (germline): MDHEN, SYDVKM. CDR3 sequence reads: CASSLDRDYGYTF. CDR3 DNA sequence: TGTGCCAGCAGTTTAGACAGGGACTATGGCTACACCTTC.

The V call is TRBV4-2, the J call TRBJ2-7, with D unresolved. The CDR3 spans 16 residues. Trimming pared 0 bases from V and 3 bases from J, leaving 15 bases between. Germline CDR1 reads LGHNA; CDR2 reads YNFKEQ. In nucleotides, the CDR3 is TGTGCCAGCAGCCAAGATAATCAATTCTCGGGCTACGAGCAGTACTTC. It encodes CASSQDNQFSGYEQYF.

This clone was recorded a few times. The chain combines TRBV27 with TRBJ2-7; perhaps D is TRBD1 or TRBD2 (6 bases each). Germline CDR1 reads MNHEY; CDR2 reads SMNVEV (reference sequence). With 5 bases removed from V and 7 bases from J, the gap between germline ends came to 9 bases. This CDR3 has 11 residues. The CDR3 bases are TGTGCCAGCAGTCAGGGGAGGGAGCAGTACTTC. As protein: CASSQGREQYF.

J is TRBJ1-1 and V is TRBV5-1, with TRBD1 matching over 12 bases. Losses at the gene ends were 0 bases for V and 0 bases for J; bases not matched to a gene: 3. Germline lookup yields CDR1 SGHRS and CDR2 YFSETQ. The CDR3 consists of 17 residues. The CDR3 loop is CASSLAGTGGMNTEAFF. The DNA for the CDR3 is TGCGCCAGCAGCTTGGCCGGGACAGGGGGCATGAACACTGAAGCTTTCTTT.

The chain links TRBV5-1 to TRBJ1-3; D is perhaps TRBD1 (6 bases). The germline V gene encodes CDR1 SGHRS and CDR2 YFSETQ. Trimming stripped 4 bases from V and 0 bases from J, with 11 bases between. There are 15 residues in the CDR3. CDR3 nucleotide sequence: TGCGCCAGCAGCCTAGGACAGATCTCTGGAAACACCATATATTTT. Translated, it gives CASSLGQISGNTIYF.

Relative to its sample, this clone is medium-sized. V is TRBV4-1 and J is TRBJ2-7; D gene unclear. The length of the CDR3 is 14 residues. Germline CDR1 reads MGHRA; CDR2 reads YSYEKL. V was pared by 2 bases and J by 2 bases, with 10 bases between. In DNA form, the CDR3 reads TGCGCCAGCAGCCAACCGGTCCCGCCCTACGAGCAGTACTTC. Translating gives CASSQPVPPYEQYF.

Sample share makes this clone medium-sized. The rearrangement links TRBV10-2 to TRBJ1-4, with 11 bases lining up with TRBD1. The CDR3 totals 15 residues. Trimming took 0 bases from V and 7 from J; bases not matched to a gene: 1. CDR1 is WSHSY, CDR2 SAAADI, per germline. CDR3 coding DNA: TGCGCCAGCAGTGAGTCCGGGACAGGGGGTGAAAAACTGTTTTTT. Encoded protein: CASSESGTGGEKLFF.

This clone was counted only a few times. This chain links TRBV28 with TRBJ2-3; D possibly corresponds to TRBD1 (6 bases). The germline CDR1 and CDR2 sequences are MDHEN and SYDVKM. Between the trimmed V and J ends, which lost 3 bases and 1 base, there was a span of 8 bases. CDR3 length: 14 amino acids. The DNA for the CDR3 is TGTGCCAGCAGTTTTTCAGGGGGCACAGATACGCAGTATTTT. Translation gives CASSFSGGTDTQYF. The whole variable domain, remainder taken from reference TRBV28 and TRBJ2-3, is DVKVTQSSRYLVKRTGEKVFLECVQDMDHENMFWYRQDPGLGLRLIYFSYDVKMKEKGDIPEGYSVSREKKERFSLILESASTNQTSMYLCASSFSGGTDTQYFGPGTRLTVL.

The chain employs TRBV27 and TRBJ2-1; TRBD1 agrees at 7 bases. CDR1 and CDR2 from the germline V gene are MNHEY and SMNVEV (reference sequence). Trimming cost V 6 bases and J 2 bases; bases outside gene matches: 10. The CDR3 has 16 amino acids. The CDR3 bases are TGTGCCAGCAGACTTGGGACAGTTTTGACCTACAATGAGCAGTTCTTC. Amino acid sequence: CASRLGTVLTYNEQFF.

This clone was seen a handful of times. The chain couples TRBV28 to TRBJ2-5, with D hard to call. The CDR3 loop spans 11 amino acids. V gave up 3 bases and J gave up 5 bases, with 4 bases separating them. The germline V gene has CDR1 MDHEN and CDR2 SYDVKM. The CDR3: CASSFVETQYF. CDR3 in DNA: TGTGCCAGCAGTTTTGTTGAGACCCAGTACTTC.

In its sample, this clone was seen a few times. V is TRBV29-1 and J is TRBJ1-1, with no clear D. V lost 4 bases, J lost 4 bases, and 10 bases lay in between. Germline V gene sequence: CDR1 SQVTM, CDR2 ANQGSEA. This CDR3 has 12 amino acids. CDR3 sequence reads: CSVVRGSTEAFF. The CDR3 nucleotides are TGCAGCGTTGTTCGGGGAAGCACTGAAGCTTTCTTT.

This clone has only a few counts. The V gene is TRBV5-4, the J gene TRBJ1-2; 9 nucleotides align to TRBD1. V dropped 2 bases and J dropped 7; count of bases not matched to a gene: 3. From germline, CDR1 is SGHNT and CDR2 YYREEE (reference sequence). CDR3 length equals 13 residues. CDR3 in DNA: TGTGCCAGCAGCTTACAGGGGGCTCCTGGCTACACCTTC. This translates into CASSLQGAPGYTF.

The sample holds a few counts of this clone. The CDR3 nucleotides read TGCAGCGCATCGGGGGGGGACCCATTTTACGAGCAGTACTTC. This sequence encodes CSASGGDPFYEQYF. The chain joins TRBV29-1 to TRBJ2-7; 8 bases map to TRBD2. CDR3 size: 14 residues. The J segment lost 4 bases and the V segment lost 7 bases, leaving 12 bases of the junction unmatched. Per germline, CDR1 SQVTM and CDR2 ANQGSEA.

The CDR3 protein is CASSLGTGITAKEKLFF. The CDR3 nucleotides are TGCGCCAGCAGCTTAGGGACAGGGATAACGGCCAAGGAAAAACTGTTTTTT. The chain has TRBV5-1 and TRBJ1-4; 9 bases are shared with TRBD1. CDR1 is SGHRS, CDR2 YFSETQ, per germline. V dropped 2 bases and J dropped 8; count of bases not matched to a gene: 13. The CDR3 is 17 amino acids.

This clone came up a few times. This rearrangement joins TRBV9 to TRBJ2-3; D unclear. This CDR3 is 11 amino acids long. The germline V gene encodes CDR1 SGDLS and CDR2 YYNGEE. V was clipped by 4 bases and J by 4 bases, with 4 bases between them. The CDR3 spells CASSSADTQYF. The CDR3 DNA follows: TGTGCCAGCAGCAGCGCAGATACGCAGTATTTT.

Within the sample, this clone is medium-sized. V gene TRBV19 combines with J gene TRBJ1-1, with no clear D. The CDR3 length is 13 residues. CDR1 and CDR2 from the germline V gene are LNHDA and SQIVND (reference sequence). The germline V and J ends were trimmed by 7 bases and 0 bases, with 9 bases remaining between them. CDR3 in DNA: TGTGCCAGTAAAGGGTCCATGAACACTGAAGCTTTCTTT. This gives the protein CASKGSMNTEAFF.

V and J are TRBV18 and TRBJ1-1, with TRBD1 matching over 10 bases. Germline values: CDR1 KGHSH, CDR2 LQKENI. The CDR3 consists of 16 residues. The V and J ends lost 3 bases and 5 bases, in that order; junction bases with no gene match: 9. CDR3 protein: CASSPIGTGDSTEAFF. CDR3 DNA: TGTGCCAGCTCACCGATTGGGACAGGGGATTCAACTGAAGCTTTCTTT.

This rearrangement joins TRBV30 to TRBJ2-4, with D unresolved. V shed 0 bases and J shed 3 bases, with 9 bases lying between them. The CDR3 extends over 14 amino acids. Germline CDR1 reads GTSNPN; CDR2 reads SVGIG (reference sequence). The CDR3 nucleotides are TGTGCCTGGAGTGTATCAGCGAGCAAAAACATTCAGTACTTC. Translation gives CAWSVSASKNIQYF.